Following are 3 T cell receptor beta chains from one sample sequenced in a study of blood T cell repertoires in COVID-19. Only in-frame clones appear in the TCRdb table, and some are missing; sequencing was by immunoSEQ multiplex PCR. The table shows 310,000 or so clones, with about 86% occurring only once. Sample: peripheral blood. The receptors derive from a woman aged 50 to 60 with acute or convalescent COVID-19.

This clone has only a few counts. The chain is built from TRBV6-5 and TRBJ2-7; a weak D match, TRBD1 (5 bases). Trimming took 5 bases from V and 6 from J, leaving 20 bases between them. CDR1 MNHEY and CDR2 SVGAGI come from the germline V gene. CDR3 length equals 15 residues. The CDR3 here is CASSPPPPGSLEQYF. Here the CDR3 DNA reads TGTGCCAGCAGTCCCCCTCCGCCAGGGTCCCTCGAGCAGTACTTC.

Written as DNA, the CDR3 is TGTGCCAGCAGCGCCCAGGGTGGCACTGAAGCTTTCTTT. This sequence encodes CASSAQGGTEAFF. This chain uses TRBV7-9 with TRBJ1-1, with TRBD1 as a possible D gene (5 bases). The ends were cut back, 5 bases at V and 4 bases at J, with 11 bases in the middle. Germline values: CDR1 SEHNR, CDR2 FQNEAQ (reference sequence). The CDR3 contains 13 residues.

The genes are TRBV4-1 and TRBJ1-3; 8 positions match TRBD1. Looked up from germline, CDR1 is MGHRA and CDR2 is YSYEKL. This CDR3 has 19 residues. V gave up 0 bases and J gave up 8 bases; unmatched junction bases: 18. CDR3 sequence: CASSQDTGGRGFGKYTIYF. CDR3 nucleotide sequence: TGCGCCAGCAGCCAAGATACAGGGGGAAGGGGTTTCGGTAAATACACCATATATTTT.